The clone carrying this T cell receptor (beta chain) turned up a few times. The antigen is unknown. This entry comes from a study of cytomegalovirus exposure and HLA in healthy donors. This PCR relied on a set of 60 Vbeta primers and 13 Jbeta primers. Original processing methods: An analysis that came later counted 80 million or so unique TCR beta chains, approximately 12 million shared. Clones were read by immunoSEQ multiplex PCR, and TCRdb kept only the in-frame ones, dropping some. V and J calls and clone size come straight from that table; D and trimming were deduced from the DNA. The sample records about 120,000 clones, around 80% being singletons. V was pared by 4 bases and J by 3 bases, with 13 bases between. Germline lookup yields CDR1 SGHNT and CDR2 YYREEE (reference sequence). CDR3 length: 14 amino acids. General observations from the study: The authors enumerated 150 to 200 TCR beta chains as linked to cytomegalovirus. There were some V segments, including TRBV6-2 and TRBV6-3, excluded as indistinguishable. An analysis done earlier found most TCR beta V segments productive about 87% or about 30% of the time.

The receptor's source is a female donor in good health and CMV-seronegative. Sequenced: PBMCs. The chain uses TRBV5-4 and TRBJ1-1; D perhaps matches TRBD1 (6 bases). The CDR3 DNA reads as TGTGCCAGCAGCAGGGACAATGGGGACACTGAAGCTTTCTTT. It specifies CASSRDNGDTEAFF.